This entry lists 9 T cell receptor beta chains sequenced from one sample in a study of T cell responses to AZD1222 COVID-19 vaccine. Data came from immunoSEQ multiplex PCR; TCRdb stores just in-frame clones and leaves some out. Of roughly 120,000 clones in the sample, around 90% were seen once. The specimen comprised peripheral blood, sampled on day 0 of AZD1222 vaccination. These receptors were taken from an adult in good health.

This chain joins TRBV19 and TRBJ1-5; unclear D gene. V was trimmed by 7 bases and J by 7 bases, leaving 17 bases between them. Germline lookup yields CDR1 LNHDA and CDR2 SQIVND (reference sequence). The CDR3 is 14 residues long. The CDR3 DNA sequence: TGTGCCAGTACCTCAAGGTGGGAGGGACAGCCCCAGCATTTT. Amino acids: CASTSRWEGQPQHF.

This chain joins TRBV5-1 and TRBJ2-7, with D hard to call. The V gene lost 2 bases and the J gene lost 3 bases, with 12 bases spanning the gap. Germline V gene data show CDR1 as SGHRS and CDR2 as YFSETQ. The CDR3 covers 14 residues. The CDR3: CASSLGVSDYEQYF. The DNA of the CDR3 is TGCGCCAGCAGCTTAGGAGTGTCAGACTACGAGCAGTACTTC. Full variable domain (missing parts from reference TRBV5-1 and TRBJ2-7): KAGVTQTPRYLIKTRGQQVTLSCSPISGHRSVSWYQQTPGQGLQFLFEYFSETQRNKGNFPGRFSGRQFSNSRSEMNVSTLELGDSALYLCASSLGVSDYEQYFGPGTRLTVT.

To note about this clone: One end of the junction is discordant with germline, which a read error may explain. Other DNA sequences in this sample translate to the same CDR3. The chain's CDR3 is CAWSHPVTSGGSYEQYF. CDR3 in DNA: TGTGCCTGGAGCCACCCAGTCACTAGCGGGGGCTCCTACGAGCAGTACTTT. V usage is TRBV30 and J usage is TRBJ2-7, with 11 bases aligning to TRBD2. Germline V lookup: CDR1 GTSNPN, CDR2 SVGIG (reference sequence). CDR3 length: 17 residues. Combining the CDR3 with reference TRBV30 and TRBJ2-7 gives the whole variable domain SQTIHQWPATLVQPVGSPLSLECTVEGTSNPNLYWYRQAAGRGLQLLFYSVGIGQISSEVPQNLSASRPQDRQFILSSKKLLLSDSGFYLCAWSHPVTSGGSYEQYFGPGTRLTVT.

The chain combines TRBV6-5 with TRBJ2-1; D might be TRBD1 or TRBD2, each matching 5 bases. The CDR3 contains 13 residues. Germline CDR1 reads MNHEY; CDR2 reads SVGAGI. V was pared by 6 bases and J by 9 bases, with 15 bases between. In nucleotides, the CDR3 is TGTGCCAGCAGCGTAACTCGGGGCACTGAGCAGTTCTTC. Amino acid sequence: CASSVTRGTEQFF.

This clone was detected only once. The chain employs TRBV12-5 and TRBJ1-4; D is perhaps TRBD1 (6 bases). Germline V gives CDR1 LGHNT, CDR2 FRNRAP. Trimming removed 3 bases from V and 8 bases from J, with 16 bases in between. The CDR3 consists of 15 residues. The CDR3 loop reads CASGLTEGVGEKLFF. CDR3 DNA sequence: TGTGCTAGTGGTTTAACGGAGGGGGTAGGCGAAAAACTGTTTTTT.

This rearrangement joins TRBV11-3 to TRBJ1-6; D gene uncertain. Looked up from germline, CDR1 is SGHNT and CDR2 is YENEEA. V lost 6 bases and J lost 4, with 7 bases in between. The CDR3 runs 13 residues. The CDR3 DNA reads TGTGCCAGCAGTGCGGGATATAATTCACCCCTCCACTTT. This gives the protein CASSAGYNSPLHF.

The chain joins TRBV27 to TRBJ1-2, with 7 bases aligning to TRBD1. CDR1 is MNHEY and CDR2 is SMNVEV in the germline V gene (reference sequence). J lost 1 base, V lost 2 bases, and 10 bases had no gene match. The CDR3 is made up of 17 amino acids. CDR3 sequence reads: CASSLGHGTEFNYGYTF. CDR3 in DNA: TGTGCCAGCAGTTTAGGGCACGGGACAGAGTTTAACTATGGCTACACCTTC.

The rearrangement links TRBV12-3 or TRBV12-4 to TRBJ2-7, with TRBD2 as a possible D gene (5 bases). Between the trimmed V and J ends, which lost 10 bases and 6 bases, there was a span of 16 bases. The CDR3 has 12 amino acids. As DNA, the CDR3 is TGTGCCATAGGACGGAGCCGGGGCGAGCAGTACTTC. Translating it yields CAIGRSRGEQYF.

The chain is built from TRBV19 and TRBJ2-3; D might be TRBD2 (5 bases). CDR1 is LNHDA and CDR2 is SQIVND in the germline V gene (reference sequence). The V and J ends lost 0 bases and 4 bases respectively, with 14 bases between them. The CDR3 is 16 residues long. CDR3 nucleotides: TGTGCCAGTAGTATAGAGCTAGCTAAGGGCCCAGATACGCAGTATTTT. Protein sequence: CASSIELAKGPDTQYF.